These 27 T cell receptor beta chains share one sample of origin, sequenced in a study of blood T cells in healthy people across ages (dated by TCRdb to about 2015). Library construction relied on 5' RACE. The run used an Illumina HiSeq 2500. A second PCR of roughly 6 to 12 cycles was run with a J-beta primer mix and a sample-barcoded 5' primer. The raw public data were reprocessed by TCRdb itself: fastp quality trimming at Q25, MiXCR clonotype calling, in-frame beta chains only. Entries that share a CDR3 protein sequence are merged under the most common genes and DNA. The sample table contains 800,000 or so distinct CDR3 sequences; only one count was recorded for 46% of them. The top ten clones comprise 18% of the sample. What was sequenced was blood. The receptors were sampled from an elderly man in good health.

The chain employs TRBV6-2 or TRBV6-3 and TRBJ1-6; D is uncertain. The V gene lost 0 bases and the J gene lost 8 bases, with 11 bases spanning the gap. The CDR3 length is 15 residues. Germline CDR1 is MNHEY and CDR2 is SVGEGT. The CDR3 DNA reads as TGTGCCAGCAGTTACTCGGCAGAATGGGATTCACCCCTCCACTTT. This gives the protein CASSYSAEWDSPLHF.

Many counts were recorded for this clonotype. The chain carries TRBV7-2 and TRBJ1-6, with a possible D match to TRBD1 (5 bases). Per the germline V gene, CDR1 is SGHTA and CDR2 is FQGNSA. The V end lost 4 bases, the J end lost 11 bases, and 15 bases lay between the germline ends. The CDR3 is 14 amino acids. CDR3 loop: CASSSGTWGAPLHF. CDR3 in DNA: TGTGCCAGCAGCTCCGGGACCTGGGGGGCACCCCTCCACTTT. Combining the CDR3 with reference TRBV7-2 and TRBJ1-6 gives the whole variable domain GAGVSQSPSNKVTEKGKDVELRCDPISGHTALYWYRQSLGQGLEFLIYFQGNSAPDKSGLPSDRFSAERTGGSVSTLTIQRTQQEDSAVYLCASSSGTWGAPLHFGNGTRLTVT.

V is TRBV24-1 and J is TRBJ2-2; D is perhaps TRBD1 (6 bases). V gave up 0 bases and J gave up 1 base, with 8 bases separating them. Germline CDR1 KGHDR, CDR2 SFDVKD. The CDR3 is 16 residues long. The CDR3 here is CATSDLLQGNTGELFF. CDR3 nucleotides: TGTGCCACCAGTGATTTGCTACAGGGGAACACCGGGGAGCTGTTTTTT.

This chain links TRBV11-1 with TRBJ2-3; TRBD1 might be the D (6 bases). Trimming took 4 bases from V and 3 from J, leaving 23 bases between them. The CDR3 runs to 18 residues. Per germline, CDR1 SGHAT and CDR2 FQDESV (reference sequence). CDR3 sequence: CASSSESDLGTWTDTQYF. In nucleotides, the CDR3 is TGTGCCAGCAGCTCCGAGTCCGATCTCGGGACATGGACAGATACGCAGTATTTT. Looking up the rest from reference TRBV11-1 and TRBJ2-3 gives the full variable domain: EAEVAQSPRYKITEKSQAVAFWCDPISGHATLYWYRQILGQGPELLVQFQDESVVDDSQLPKDRFSAERLKGVDSTLKIQPAELGDSAMYLCASSSESDLGTWTDTQYFGPGTRLTVL.

V gene TRBV6-2 or TRBV6-3 combines with J gene TRBJ2-7; D is tentatively TRBD1 or TRBD2 (5 bases each). Germline assignment: CDR1 MNHEY and CDR2 SVGEGT. V lost 9 bases, J lost 4 bases, and 22 bases lay in between. This CDR3 has 15 residues. The CDR3 nucleotides read TGTGCCAGTAAGTCCGGGGACGACGTTCAGTACGAGCAGTACTTC. Encoded protein: CASKSGDDVQYEQYF.

The rearrangement joins TRBV7-2 to TRBJ2-1; D is uncertain. V shed 5 bases and J shed 5 bases, with 13 bases lying between them. The germline V gene has CDR1 SGHTA and CDR2 FQGNSA. The CDR3 length is 14 residues. CDR3 loop: CASSVRITHNEQFF. CDR3 in DNA: TGTGCCAGCAGCGTACGGATCACCCACAATGAGCAGTTCTTC. The variable domain in full, with the rest retrieved from reference TRBV7-2 and TRBJ2-1, is GAGVSQSPSNKVTEKGKDVELRCDPISGHTALYWYRQSLGQGLEFLIYFQGNSAPDKSGLPSDRFSAERTGGSVSTLTIQRTQQEDSAVYLCASSVRITHNEQFFGPGTRLTVL.

This clonotype was observed a handful of times. This sequence joins TRBV15 and TRBJ2-4, with 8 bases lining up with TRBD2. V lost 1 base and J lost 3; bases outside the gene matches: 8. Germline lookup yields CDR1 LNHNV and CDR2 YYDKDF (reference sequence). This CDR3 region has 17 residues. This CDR3 reads CATSRVRLAGFKNIQYF. The CDR3 coding sequence is TGTGCCACCAGCAGAGTACGGTTAGCGGGATTCAAAAACATTCAGTACTTC.

This clonotype was observed at least ten times. The chain combines TRBV2 with TRBJ2-5; D call uncertain. Trimming took off 2 bases at V and 2 bases at J, with 9 bases between the two ends. This CDR3 comprises 14 residues. Per the germline V gene, CDR1 is SNHLY and CDR2 is FYNNEI. The CDR3 nucleotides are TGTGCCAGCAGTGAACCGACGGATCAAGAGACCCAGTACTTC. It yields the protein CASSEPTDQETQYF.

This chain uses TRBV5-1 with TRBJ2-3, with D perhaps assigned TRBD1 or TRBD2 (5 bases each). Germline V lookup: CDR1 SGHRS, CDR2 YFSETQ. V was cut by 5 bases and J by 0 bases, with 19 bases left in between. The CDR3 runs to 17 residues. The CDR3 protein is CASRSRARDSSTDTQYF. As DNA, the CDR3 is TGCGCCAGCAGGTCGAGGGCCAGGGATTCTAGCACAGATACGCAGTATTTT.

V and J are TRBV6-1 and TRBJ1-5; D unresolved. The CDR3 has 17 amino acids. With 8 bases removed from V and 2 bases from J, the gap between germline ends came to 22 bases. Germline CDR1 reads MNHNS; CDR2 reads SASEGT. The CDR3 bases are TGTGCCAGCGGAGGCAGGTTAGGGCAGTTCGGCAATCAGCCCCAGCATTTT. It specifies CASGGRLGQFGNQPQHF.

The chain links TRBV6-5 to TRBJ2-1; 8 nucleotides align to TRBD1. Germline lookup yields CDR1 MNHEY and CDR2 SVGAGI. With 0 bases clipped from V and 6 bases from J, the junction kept 4 bases outside the gene matches. The CDR3 loop spans 15 amino acids. CDR3 sequence (DNA): TGTGCCAGCAGTTACTCGAGAGACAGGGGCAATGAGCAGTTCTTC. This codes for CASSYSRDRGNEQFF.

This chain links TRBV7-9 with TRBJ1-1, with D perhaps TRBD1 (5 bases). Trimming cost V 5 bases and J 1 base, with 14 bases left between them. The germline V gene has CDR1 SEHNR and CDR2 FQNEAQ (reference sequence). The CDR3 has 15 residues. The CDR3 bases are TGTGCCAGCAGCGGTCGGACACGGCCGAACACTGAAGCTTTCTTT. Its protein product is CASSGRTRPNTEAFF.

This clonotype occurred a few times. This chain connects TRBV6-1 to TRBJ1-5, with D unresolved. CDR1 MNHNS and CDR2 SASEGT come from the germline V gene. The V gene lost 3 bases and the J gene lost 3 bases, with 6 bases spanning the gap. CDR3 length: 13 amino acids. The CDR3 loop reads CASSDSANQPQHF. DNA for the CDR3: TGTGCCAGCAGTGACAGTGCCAATCAGCCCCAGCATTTT.

In this sample, this clonotype turned up a few times. The chain uses TRBV7-2 and TRBJ1-5; 8 bases align to TRBD1. J gave up 6 bases and V 4 bases, and 5 bases lay outside the gene matches. CDR3 length: 14 amino acids. The V gene's germline CDR1 is SGHTA and CDR2 FQGNSA. Here the CDR3 DNA reads TGTGCCAGCAGCTCCGACAGGGGCACTCAGCCCCAGCATTTT. It codes for CASSSDRGTQPQHF.

CDR3 residues: CASSLPGWTLTETFYEQYF. The CDR3 nucleotides read TGTGCCAGCAGTTTACCCGGCTGGACTCTAACAGAAACCTTCTACGAGCAGTACTTC. The rearrangement links TRBV28 to TRBJ2-4; a possible D gene is TRBD2 (5 bases). With the DNA end fitting TRBJ2-7 better, the J assignment may be wrong. Germline assignment: CDR1 MDHEN and CDR2 SYDVKM. This CDR3 is built from 19 residues.

The chain employs TRBV21-1 and TRBJ2-3; the table's D gene call, TRBD1, was not cross checked with the DNA. TRBV21-1 is a listed pseudogene. This CDR3 spans 15 amino acids. CDR3 nucleotide sequence: TGTGCCAGCAGCAAAGAGACCGGGAACACAGATACGCAGTATTTT. Amino acid sequence: CASSKETGNTDTQYF.

This clonotype was picked up many times. This chain connects TRBV7-2 to TRBJ2-5; TRBD1 agrees at 11 bases. CDR1 is SGHTA and CDR2 is FQGNSA in the germline V gene. The CDR3 covers 15 residues. J was trimmed by 1 base and V by 5 bases; bases with no gene match: 3. CDR3 region: CASSPDRGLQETQYF. Written as DNA, the CDR3 is TGTGCCAGCAGCCCGGACAGGGGGCTCCAAGAGACCCAGTACTTC.

The chain couples TRBV3-1 to TRBJ1-2, with D tentatively TRBD1 (5 bases). This CDR3 spans 12 amino acids. The germline CDR1 and CDR2 sequences are LGHDT and YNNKEL (reference sequence). The ends were cut back, 4 bases at V and 8 bases at J, with 11 bases in the middle. In nucleotides, the CDR3 is TGTGCCAGCAGCCTTAGGGGCGGCGGCTACACCTTC. It is translated as CASSLRGGGYTF.

This sequence joins TRBV5-1 and TRBJ1-2; D remains ambiguous. V gave up 0 bases and J gave up 1 base, with 7 bases separating them. Germline CDR1 SGHRS, CDR2 YFSETQ. The CDR3 spans 14 residues. CDR3 sequence: CASSLDGDNYGYTF. For the CDR3, the DNA is TGCGCCAGCAGCTTGGACGGGGATAACTATGGCTACACCTTC.

This clonotype was seen a handful of times. CDR3 region: CASSLPPGTGGRETQYF. The CDR3 DNA reads as TGTGCCAGCAGTTTACCTCCCGGGACAGGGGGAAGAGAGACCCAGTACTTC. This chain uses TRBV28 with TRBJ2-5; TRBD1 agrees at 11 bases. CDR1 MDHEN and CDR2 SYDVKM come from the germline V gene. The CDR3 contains 17 residues. V trimming: 2 bases; J trimming: 4 bases; junction bases outside the gene matches: 9.

V gene TRBV6-5 combines with J gene TRBJ2-4, with D possibly TRBD1 on 6 matching bases. The end of the DNA aligns better with TRBJ2-7, so the J call may be wrong. Germline-derived CDR1 and CDR2 are MNHEY and SVGAGI. CDR3 length equals 14 residues. CDR3 coding DNA: TGTGCCACCTCAGAGACCCCAGGGGTCCACGAGCAGTACTTC. This encodes CATSETPGVHEQYF.

Here the CDR3 DNA reads TGTGCCAGCAGCGTGACCCCGGGCAATGAGCAGTTCTTC. Amino acids: CASSVTPGNEQFF. The V and J genes are TRBV9 and TRBJ2-1, with unresolved D. The germline gives CDR1 SGDLS, CDR2 YYNGEE. The V end lost 2 bases, the J end lost 6 bases, and 9 bases lay between the germline ends. This CDR3 region has 13 residues.

V is TRBV5-1 and J is TRBJ2-2, with 12 positions matching TRBD2. This CDR3 is 17 amino acids long. Germline V lookup: CDR1 SGHRS, CDR2 YFSETQ. Trimming removed 4 bases from V and 6 bases from J; junction bases left unmatched: 10. The CDR3 bases are TGCGCCAGCAGCCCGGAACCGACTAGCGGGAGCTCCGGGGAGCTGTTTTTT. Its translation is CASSPEPTSGSSGELFF.

This clonotype was seen just once. V gene TRBV4-2 combines with J gene TRBJ2-1; 8 nucleotides match TRBD2. Trimming cost V 1 base and J 5 bases; bases outside gene matches: 13. Germline-derived CDR1 and CDR2 are LGHNA and YNFKEQ. The CDR3 sequence is 18 residues long. The CDR3 nucleotides are TGTGCCAGCAGCCAAGTCGAGCGGGGCGGGGGGATTAACAATGAGCAGTTCTTC. It is translated as CASSQVERGGGINNEQFF.

The genes are TRBV3-1 and TRBJ2-4; possible D gene TRBD2, 6 bases. The J call may be wrong; the DNA end is better matched by TRBJ2-7. Germline V CDR1 and CDR2: LGHDT, YNNKEL (reference sequence). The length of the CDR3 is 14 residues. DNA for the CDR3: TGTGCCAGCAGCCACGGACTAATACGGTCCGAGCAGTACTTC. Translation: CASSHGLIRSEQYF.

This clonotype was counted a few times. The chain links TRBV2 to TRBJ2-1, with 8 bases identical to TRBD1. Per germline, CDR1 SNHLY and CDR2 FYNNEI. This CDR3 region has 13 residues. J lost 10 bases, V lost 4 bases, and 6 bases had no gene match. In nucleotides, the CDR3 is TGTGCCAGCAGTGGACAGGGGACCCGGGAGCAGTTCTTC. Translated: CASSGQGTREQFF.

Comments on this clonotype: Mismatch with germline at one junction end may stem from a read error. V and J are TRBV10-3 and TRBJ2-7; D call uncertain. This CDR3 is built from 12 residues. CDR1 is ENHRY, CDR2 SYGVKD, per germline. In DNA form, the CDR3 reads TGTGCCATCAGTCCGGACCATTACGGGCAGTACTTC. Its translation is CAISPDHYGQYF.